This entry is about one T cell receptor beta chain. The antigen remains undetermined. This specimen belongs to a study of blood T cells in healthy people across ages. Whole-study results and caveats: Diversity estimates drawn from one million T cells were deemed underestimates.

Germline values: CDR1 ENHRY, CDR2 SYGVKD. The V and J ends lost 5 bases and 3 bases respectively, with 7 bases between them. The length of the CDR3 is 12 residues. A sample-barcoded 5' primer and a J-beta primer mix were used in a second PCR of roughly 7 to 11 cycles. Using its own MiXCR run on the 5' RACE reads, TCRdb lists one record per CDR3 protein. Of around 800,000 distinct CDR3 sequences in the sample, about a quarter are singletons; the top ten hold less than 3.5%. This same sample was also part of a study on T cells of mothers and their children.

The chain couples TRBV10-3 to TRBJ2-5; TRBD1 might be the D (6 bases). The receptor was isolated from a boy aged 5-17 years in good health. The sequenced material came from blood. CDR3 DNA sequence: TGTGCCATCAGTCAGGGGAAAGAGACCCAGTACTTC. This encodes CAISQGKETQYF.